The next 25 T cell receptor beta chains were all read from a single sample in a study of T cell responses to AZD1222 COVID-19 vaccine. TCRdb keeps only in-frame clones here, not all; method: immunoSEQ multiplex PCR. In the table there are 120,000 or so clones, about 94% of which are singletons. The sample was peripheral blood, taken 28 days after the second AZD1222 dose. These receptors were taken from an adult who received the AZD1222 COVID-19 vaccine.

V gene TRBV11-2 combines with J gene TRBJ2-7, with D perhaps matching TRBD2 (6 bases). CDR1 SGHAT and CDR2 FQNNGV come from the germline V gene. V gave up 5 bases and J gave up 0 bases, with 14 bases separating them. This CDR3 is 15 amino acids long. The CDR3 loop is CASSPRVAVSYEQYF. CDR3 coding DNA: TGTGCCAGCAGCCCCCGGGTAGCGGTCTCCTACGAGCAGTACTTC.

This chain links TRBV6-5 with TRBJ2-1; TRBD1 agrees at 9 bases. The trim removed 6 bases at V and 0 bases at J, leaving 3 bases unmatched. The CDR3 has 15 residues. Looked up from germline, CDR1 is MNHEY and CDR2 is SVGAGI. CDR3 DNA: TGTGCCAGCAGATTACAGGGGGCCTCCTACAATGAGCAGTTCTTC. Protein sequence: CASRLQGASYNEQFF.

The chain couples TRBV9 to TRBJ1-5; 7 bases agree with TRBD1. This CDR3 has 14 residues. J gave up 2 bases and V 4 bases, and 3 bases lay outside the gene matches. From germline, CDR1 is SGDLS and CDR2 YYNGEE. The CDR3 bases are TGTGCCAGCAGCCAGGGGGTAGGCAATCAGCCCCAGCATTTT. Translated, it gives CASSQGVGNQPQHF.

As to this clone: The DNA is omitted, as the CDR3 cannot be located on it reliably, and the CDR3 follows TCRdb's listing. The chain recombines TRBV7-9 with TRBJ1-2. From its first to its last residue, the CDR3 has 15 amino acids. The germline gives CDR1 SEHNR, CDR2 FQNEAQ (reference sequence). CDR3 sequence reads: CASSFRRAGNYGYTF.

This sequence joins TRBV3-1 (or the pseudogene TRBV3-2) and TRBJ1-2, with 8 positions matching TRBD1. Germline-derived CDR1 and CDR2 are LGHDT and YNNKEL (reference sequence). This CDR3 spans 14 amino acids. V was clipped by 0 bases and J by 8 bases; unmatched bases: 5. The CDR3 DNA reads as TGTGCCAGCAGCCAAGACGGCAGGGGGCAAGGCTACACCTTC. Its translation: CASSQDGRGQGYTF.

The chain recombines TRBV6-5 with TRBJ1-5; maybe TRBD1 (6 bases). Trimming shortened V by 6 bases and J by 3 bases, and 12 bases separated the two germline ends. CDR3 length: 14 amino acids. Per the germline V gene, CDR1 is MNHEY and CDR2 is SVGAGI. The CDR3 coding sequence is TGTGCCAGCAGGCCCACAGGGTCCAATCAGCCCCAGCATTTT. It encodes CASRPTGSNQPQHF.

The chain carries TRBV19 and TRBJ2-3; 8 positions match TRBD2. The junction had 12 bases not matched to a gene; V was cut back by 7 bases and J by 6 bases. Looked up from germline, CDR1 is LNHDA and CDR2 is SQIVND (reference sequence). This CDR3 has 15 residues. The CDR3: CASTLGGGGLDTQYF. The CDR3 DNA follows: TGTGCCAGTACCCTGGGAGGCGGGGGGCTTGATACGCAGTATTTT. The entire variable domain, with the rest obtained from reference TRBV19 and TRBJ2-3, is as follows: DGGITQSPKYLFRKEGQNVTLSCEQNLNHDAMYWYRQDPGQGLRLIYYSQIVNDFQKGDIAEGYSVSREKKESFPLTVTSAQKNPTAFYLCASTLGGGGLDTQYFGPGTRLTVL.

This chain joins TRBV6-5 and TRBJ1-2; no clear D gene. Germline values: CDR1 MNHEY, CDR2 SVGAGI. Trimming stripped 4 bases from V and 1 base from J, with 10 bases between. The CDR3 covers 14 residues. The CDR3 DNA reads TGTGCCAGCAGTTCCACCGGGAGTAACTATGGCTACACCTTC. Residues: CASSSTGSNYGYTF.

The rearrangement links TRBV19 to TRBJ2-2; 11 bases align to TRBD1. Losses at the gene ends were 6 bases for V and 3 bases for J; bases not matched to a gene: 9. The CDR3 contains 17 residues. Per the germline V gene, CDR1 is LNHDA and CDR2 is SQIVND (reference sequence). The CDR3 spells CASRITGTGGYTGELFF. The DNA of the CDR3 is TGTGCCAGTAGGATAACCGGGACAGGGGGTTACACCGGGGAGCTGTTTTTT.

The genes are TRBV18 and TRBJ1-2; D possibly corresponds to TRBD1 (5 bases). Trimming stripped 3 bases from V and 8 bases from J, with 19 bases between. Germline V gene data show CDR1 as KGHSH and CDR2 as LQKENI. The CDR3 is 15 residues long. CDR3 sequence: CASSPTTIFRDGYTF. CDR3 nucleotide sequence: TGTGCCAGCTCACCTACAACTATCTTTCGGGACGGCTACACCTTC. The full variable domain, with the rest looked up from reference TRBV18 and TRBJ1-2, is NAGVMQNPRHLVRRRGQEARLRCSPMKGHSHVYWYRQLPEEGLKFMVYLQKENIIDESGMPKERFSAEFPKEGPSILRIQQVVRGDSAAYFCASSPTTIFRDGYTFGSGTRLTVV.

CDR3 DNA: TGTGCCAGCAGTTACCAGGAGACCCCCGGGAATGAGCAGTTCTTC. This gives the protein CASSYQETPGNEQFF. V usage is TRBV5-6 and J usage is TRBJ2-1; D remains unclear. This CDR3 is built from 15 residues. V dropped 5 bases and J dropped 7 bases, with 19 bases sitting between them. Germline V gene data show CDR1 as SGHDT and CDR2 as YYEEEE.

V gene TRBV4-1 combines with J gene TRBJ1-2; D not resolved. V was clipped by 2 bases and J by 2 bases, with 12 bases between them. The CDR3 length is 15 residues. Germline CDR1 reads MGHRA; CDR2 reads YSYEKL. The CDR3 loop is CASSQSEATNYGYTF. As DNA, the CDR3 is TGCGCCAGCAGCCAATCTGAGGCTACCAACTATGGCTACACCTTC.

V is TRBV6-5 and J is TRBJ1-2; no reliable D call. The CDR3 is 13 residues long. Germline V CDR1 and CDR2: MNHEY, SVGAGI. V gave up 4 bases and J gave up 1 base, with 7 bases separating them. The CDR3 DNA reads as TGTGCCAGCAGTTCTTACGATAACTATGGCTACACCTTC. Amino acids: CASSSYDNYGYTF.

The J gene is TRBJ2-6, the V gene TRBV4-1; tentatively, D is TRBD1 or TRBD2 (6 bases each). This CDR3 spans 18 amino acids. V dropped 3 bases and J dropped 0 bases, with 15 bases sitting between them. Germline V gene data show CDR1 as MGHRA and CDR2 as YSYEKL. The CDR3 DNA is TGCGCCAGCAGCCAGGGGGGCTGGCGGGCCTCTGGGGCCAACGTCCTGACTTTC. Its protein is CASSQGGWRASGANVLTF.

The J gene is TRBJ1-3, the V gene TRBV15, with D perhaps matching TRBD1 (5 bases). The CDR3 runs to 16 residues. Germline V gene sequence: CDR1 LNHNV, CDR2 YYDKDF (reference sequence). Trimming shortened V by 0 bases and J by 1 base, and 10 bases separated the two germline ends. The CDR3 nucleotides are TGTGCCACCAGCAGAGATGTAGGGGCTTCTGGAAACACCATATATTTT. It encodes CATSRDVGASGNTIYF.

This sequence joins TRBV10-3 and TRBJ2-1; 7 bases fit TRBD2. Trimming at V came to 5 bases and at J to 7 bases, leaving 14 bases not matched to a gene. CDR1 and CDR2 from the germline V gene are ENHRY and SYGVKD. CDR3 length equals 16 residues. The CDR3 region has the DNA TGTGCCATCAGTCCTACGCTCGCGGGGGAGCTTAATGAGCAGTTCTTC. Amino acid sequence: CAISPTLAGELNEQFF.

CDR3 residues: CASSEKWPLAAYTDTQYF. Written as DNA, the CDR3 is TGTGCCAGCAGTGAAAAATGGCCGCTAGCGGCCTACACAGATACGCAGTATTTT. This chain uses TRBV2 with TRBJ2-3, with 7 nucleotides matching TRBD2. The germline gives CDR1 SNHLY, CDR2 FYNNEI. This CDR3 comprises 18 residues. The junction had 13 bases not matched to a gene; V was cut back by 2 bases and J by 2 bases.

CDR3 loop: CASSHDREKLFF. The CDR3 DNA reads TGTGCCAGCAGTCACGACAGAGAAAAACTGTTTTTT. This chain connects TRBV6-5 to TRBJ1-4; D perhaps matches TRBD1 (5 bases). Germline V lookup: CDR1 MNHEY, CDR2 SVGAGI. There are 12 residues in the CDR3. Trimming took off 5 bases at V and 8 bases at J, with 9 bases between the two ends.

This clone showed up just a few times. In nucleotides, the CDR3 is TGTGCCAGCAGTTACTCGTTCACCTCTGGGGCCAACGTCCTGACTTTC. This codes for CASSYSFTSGANVLTF. The chain uses TRBV6-5 and TRBJ2-6; no reliable D call. The V and J ends lost 0 bases and 0 bases respectively, with 6 bases between them. The germline CDR1 and CDR2 sequences are MNHEY and SVGAGI. The CDR3 is made up of 16 amino acids.

The chain employs TRBV27 and TRBJ2-1; 9 bases are a match to TRBD2. V was pared by 2 bases and J by 10 bases, with 6 bases of the junction left unmatched. This CDR3 spans 14 amino acids. Germline CDR1 is MNHEY and CDR2 is SMNVEV (reference sequence). CDR3 sequence: CASSLAGGPWEQFF. DNA of the CDR3: TGTGCCAGCAGTTTAGCGGGGGGGCCTTGGGAGCAGTTCTTC.

The chain uses TRBV5-1 and TRBJ1-2; TRBD1 matches at 7 bases. CDR1 is SGHRS and CDR2 is YFSETQ in the germline V gene. The CDR3 is 13 amino acids. V dropped 6 bases and J dropped 8; count of bases not matched to a gene: 10. CDR3 residues: CASTLRTGSGYTF. The CDR3 nucleotides are TGCGCCAGCACCCTAAGGACAGGATCGGGCTACACCTTC.

The table lists this clone with a count of one. V and J are TRBV28 and TRBJ1-5; D remains unclear. CDR1 and CDR2 (germline): MDHEN, SYDVKM. CDR3 length equals 16 residues. V lost 6 bases, J lost 1 base, and 16 bases lay in between. CDR3 DNA sequence: TGTGCCAGCAGCCGAACTCGGGCTGGGAGCAATCAGCCCCAGCATTTT. Encoded protein: CASSRTRAGSNQPQHF.

The chain joins TRBV10-2 to TRBJ2-3; TRBD2 agrees at 10 bases. CDR1 and CDR2 (germline): WSHSY, SAAADI. The CDR3 runs to 13 residues. Trimming removed 6 bases from V and 5 bases from J; junction bases left unmatched: 2. CDR3 region: CASSLAGEDTQYF. Here the CDR3 DNA reads TGCGCCAGCAGCCTAGCGGGGGAAGATACGCAGTATTTT.

The rearrangement uses TRBV19 and TRBJ1-2; D uncertain. The CDR3 runs to 12 residues. CDR1 is LNHDA and CDR2 is SQIVND in the germline V gene (reference sequence). V dropped 3 bases and J dropped 3 bases, with 5 bases sitting between them. Here the CDR3 DNA reads TGTGCCAGTAGTATGGGTCACTATGGCTACACCTTC. As protein: CASSMGHYGYTF.

The chain recombines TRBV27 with TRBJ1-1; no firm D call. V dropped 8 bases and J dropped 0 bases, with 10 bases sitting between them. The germline V gene has CDR1 MNHEY and CDR2 SMNVEV (reference sequence). This CDR3 region has 13 residues. CDR3 coding DNA: TGTGCCAGCGGCCGTATGGTGAACACTGAAGCTTTCTTT. Amino acid sequence: CASGRMVNTEAFF.